The clone carrying this T cell receptor beta chain was seen ten or more times. What it recognizes is unknown. One junction end does not reproduce the germline sequence, and a read error may be involved. The record originates from a study of metastatic and nonmetastatic thyroid tumors. Study details: Repertoires of blood and of tissue (tumor or nodule) from malignant and benign thyroid patients were compared.

Study outcomes and limitations: It was reportedly found that TCR beta diversity was significantly higher in malignant thyroid tumors than in benign nodules, a difference seen in both blood and tumor samples.

This CDR3 has 10 amino acids. The germline V gene encodes CDR1 SNHLY and CDR2 FYNNEI. In the original analysis: For papillary thyroid cancer, a distant-metastasis classifier was constructed from CDR3 differences observed across clinicopathological groups. TCRdb called clones again from the PCR reads with MiXCR. TCRdb assigned the V and J calls; the authors' analysis was not used. The data hold 25,000 to 30,000 clones, with 16% observed a single time. All patients were untreated before thyroid surgery. This chain connects TRBV2 to TRBJ2-7; D is perhaps TRBD2 (5 bases). The sample was blood. The sequence was obtained from a male donor with papillary thyroid cancer or a benign thyroid nodule (not recorded which). Some clones in this sample may be carry-over from other donors' samples. CDR3 residues: CASSEPGLFF. CDR3 in DNA: TGTGCCAGCAGTGAACCGGGGTTATTCTTC.